This TCR beta chain is drawn from a study of blood T cell repertoires in COVID-19. As for the study in general: Acute and convalescent COVID-19 specimens originated in the United States, Italy and Spain. Sample material is recorded as cDNA or gDNA derived from T cells, B-cell-depleted T cells, or PBMCs.

This clone was observed a handful of times. In the original analysis: Reference gene primer amplification in the assay estimated nucleated cell counts. The table came from immunoSEQ multiplex PCR; TCRdb's copy has only in-frame clones and leaves some out. The V and J calls and the clone size are those of that table, but D and trimming were determined from the DNA. The table records under 200,000 clones, roughly 85% of them present only once. V lost 10 bases and J lost 4, with 17 bases in between. The germline gives CDR1 LNHDA, CDR2 SQIVND (reference sequence). The CDR3 loop spans 14 amino acids. The specimen sequenced was peripheral blood. The chain couples TRBV19 to TRBJ1-3; no reliable D call. The TCR originated in a woman aged 25-40 years with acute or convalescent COVID-19. In nucleotides, the CDR3 is TGTGCCACCGCCGCAATGAGGGTCGGAAACACCATATATTTT. Its translation: CATAAMRVGNTIYF.